Each of the 8 T cell receptor beta chains below was sequenced from the same sample in a study of cytomegalovirus exposure and HLA in healthy donors. TCRdb keeps only in-frame clones here, not all; method: immunoSEQ multiplex PCR. This table has 150,000 or so clones, approximately 89% appearing once. The sample consisted of PBMCs. Source of these receptors: a woman aged 18 to 35 in good health and CMV-seropositive.

V usage is TRBV2 and J usage is TRBJ2-1; the D gene is possibly TRBD2 (5 bases). The V gene lost 7 bases and the J gene lost 2 bases, with 12 bases spanning the gap. Germline-derived CDR1 and CDR2 are SNHLY and FYNNEI. The CDR3 covers 14 residues. For the CDR3, the DNA is TGTGCCAGCAAGCTTCTAGCTACCTACAATGAGCAGTTCTTC. Protein product: CASKLLATYNEQFF.

The genes are TRBV6-5 and TRBJ1-2, with D maybe TRBD1 (6 bases). The V end lost 1 base, the J end lost 6 bases, and 18 bases lay between the germline ends. This CDR3 region has 16 residues. The germline V gene has CDR1 MNHEY and CDR2 SVGAGI. The CDR3 protein is CASSYLIQGKQDGYTF. The CDR3 DNA is TGTGCCAGCAGTTACTTGATACAGGGTAAACAGGATGGCTACACCTTC.

The chain has TRBV2 and TRBJ2-1; D may be TRBD2 (6 bases). V was shortened by 4 bases and J by 3 bases, with 7 bases between the two germline ends. Germline CDR1 SNHLY, CDR2 FYNNEI. This CDR3 region has 13 residues. This CDR3 reads CASSGRGYNEQFF. The CDR3 region has the DNA TGTGCCAGCAGTGGGCGGGGCTACAATGAGCAGTTCTTC.

The chain recombines TRBV11-3 with TRBJ2-1, with a possible D match to TRBD2 (5 bases). The V end lost 0 bases, the J end lost 5 bases, and 11 bases lay between the germline ends. The CDR3 has 15 amino acids. CDR1 and CDR2 from the germline V gene are SGHNT and YENEEA. CDR3 amino acids: CASSLDVGVDNEQFF. CDR3 bases: TGTGCCAGCAGCTTAGATGTGGGAGTCGACAATGAGCAGTTCTTC.

This clone was recorded only once. The V and J genes are TRBV9 and TRBJ1-4; 7 bases align to TRBD1. The trim removed 0 bases at V and 7 bases at J, leaving 6 bases unmatched. Germline V gene lookup returns CDR1 SGDLS and CDR2 YYNGEE. The CDR3 contains 15 residues. CDR3 DNA sequence: TGTGCCAGCAGCGTAGAAGCCAGGGGGTTTGAAAAACTGTTTTTT. It codes for CASSVEARGFEKLFF.

This chain connects TRBV18 to TRBJ1-5; possibly TRBD1 for D (5 bases). Germline V CDR1 and CDR2: KGHSH, LQKENI. Trimming took off 3 bases at V and 5 bases at J, with 14 bases between the two ends. This CDR3 has 15 residues. DNA for the CDR3: TGTGCCAGCTCACCCCTCGGGGGGAACCATCAGCCCCAGCATTTT. This sequence encodes CASSPLGGNHQPQHF.

The J gene is TRBJ2-7, the V gene TRBV7-9; D not certain. This CDR3 spans 12 amino acids. The germline V gene encodes CDR1 SEHNR and CDR2 FQNEAQ (reference sequence). The V end was cut by 8 bases, the J end by 2 bases, with 10 bases between. This CDR3 is CASGPRAYEQYF. CDR3 nucleotides: TGTGCCAGCGGCCCACGGGCCTACGAGCAGTACTTC.

J is TRBJ2-3 and V is TRBV7-6, with TRBD1 matching over 12 bases. CDR3 length equals 16 residues. V was clipped by 5 bases and J by 5 bases; unmatched bases: 8. CDR1 SGHVS and CDR2 FNYEAQ come from the germline V gene. CDR3: CASSAPGQGARDTQYF. The DNA for the CDR3 is TGTGCCAGCAGCGCCCCGGGACAGGGGGCGCGAGATACGCAGTATTTT.